The rows below give T cell receptor beta chains drawn from one sample of a study of patients and donors after allogeneic stem cell transplantation. MiXCR was run by TCRdb on the RT-PCR reads, yielding one entry per CDR3 protein. In the table there are some 960,000 distinct CDR3 sequences, about a sixth of which are singletons. The specimen was blood, either unsorted or a sorted T cell fraction (not recorded which). The receptors derive from a human donor who was either an allogeneic HSCT recipient or a stem cell or donor lymphocyte infusion donor (not recorded which). It is not recorded whose cells these are; they may come from a transplant donor. The CDR3 runs from the conserved cysteine through the conserved F or W. Each record gives: J gene, V gene, D gene, clone size, CDR3 protein, CDR3 DNA. The D gene is left open where the match is weak. The size of a clone is reported for some rows only, either as once, few or many, or as a class for expanded clones.

TRBJ2-1 | TRBV20-1 | - | many | CSARRGEQFF | TGCAGTGCTAGGAGGGGTGAGCAGTTCTTC
TRBJ2-1 | TRBV11-3 | TRBD2 | - | CASSSYSGREWDEQFF | TGTGCCAGCAGCTCCTATAGCGGGAGGGAGTGGGATGAGCAGTTCTTC
TRBJ1-1 | TRBV5-1 | TRBD1 | - | CASSRRTGEREAFF | TGCGCCAGCAGCCGAAGAACAGGGGAGAGAGAAGCTTTCTTT
TRBJ2-7 | TRBV7-3 | TRBD1 | few | CASSSRDRGFEQYF | TGTGCCAGCAGCTCCAGGGACAGGGGATTCGAGCAGTACTTC
TRBJ2-7 | TRBV5-1 | - | - | CASSLRSLAYEQYF | TGCGCCAGCAGCTTGCGAAGTTTGGCCTACGAGCAGTACTTC
TRBJ1-3 | TRBV11-2 | - | few | CASTSFPVPSNSGNTIYF | TGTGCCAGCACCTCGTTCCCGGTGCCGTCGAACTCTGGAAACACCATATATTTT
TRBJ1-1 | TRBV5-1 | - | - | CASSLVAPRHTEAFF | TGCGCCAGCAGCTTGGTGGCCCCCCGGCACACTGAAGCTTTCTTT
TRBJ2-7 | TRBV6-1 | - | - | CASTLPRSGTYEQYF | TGTGCCAGCACTCTCCCTAGGAGCGGTACCTACGAGCAGTACTTC
TRBJ2-1 | TRBV30 | TRBD2 | - | CAWGGTSGREDEQFF | TGTGCCTGGGGAGGGACTAGCGGGAGGGAGGATGAGCAGTTCTTC
TRBJ1-5 | TRBV3-1 | - | few | CASSQGGGRENQPQHF | TGTGCCAGCAGCCAAGGCGGCGGTAGGGAGAATCAGCCCCAGCATTTT
TRBJ1-3 | TRBV6-5 | - | many | CASSYGPIRNTIYF | TGTGCCAGCAGTTACGGACCGATTCGGAACACCATATATTTT
TRBJ2-3 | TRBV20-1 | - | - | CSARRGSGSSTDTQYF | TGCAGTGCTAGGAGGGGTAGCGGTTCTAGCACAGATACGCAGTATTTT
TRBJ2-2 | TRBV4-3 | - | few | CASSLWWEGANTGELFF | TGCGCCAGCAGCCTTTGGTGGGAGGGGGCAAACACCGGGGAGCTGTTTTTT
TRBJ2-3 | TRBV12-3/TRBV12-4 | TRBD1 | - | CASSGTGGRDTQYF | TGTGCCAGCAGTGGGACAGGGGGGAGAGATACGCAGTATTTT
TRBJ2-5 | TRBV5-1 | - | few | CASSLGMGWLQTEETQYF | TGCGCCAGCAGCTTGGGCATGGGATGGTTACAGACCGAAGAGACCCAGTACTTC
TRBJ1-4 | TRBV7-9 | - | - | CAGETPSNEKLFF | TGTGCCGGGGAGACACCTTCAAATGAAAAACTGTTTTTT